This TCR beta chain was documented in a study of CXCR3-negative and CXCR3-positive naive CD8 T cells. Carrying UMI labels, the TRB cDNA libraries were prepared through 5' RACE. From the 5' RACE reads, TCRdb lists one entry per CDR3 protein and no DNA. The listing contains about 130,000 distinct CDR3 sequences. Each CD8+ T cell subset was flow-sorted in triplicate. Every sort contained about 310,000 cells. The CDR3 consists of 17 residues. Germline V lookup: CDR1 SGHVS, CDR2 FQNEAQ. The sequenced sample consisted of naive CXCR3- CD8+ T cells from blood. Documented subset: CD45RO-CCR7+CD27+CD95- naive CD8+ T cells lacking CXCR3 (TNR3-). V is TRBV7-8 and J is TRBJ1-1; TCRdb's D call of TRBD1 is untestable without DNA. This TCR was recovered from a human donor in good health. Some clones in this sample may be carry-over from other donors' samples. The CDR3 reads CASSESGTGVMNTEAFF. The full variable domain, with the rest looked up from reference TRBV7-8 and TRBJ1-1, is GAGVSQSPRYKVAKRGQDVALRCDPISGHVSLFWYQQALGQGPEFLTYFQNEAQLDKSGLPSDRFFAERPEGSVSTLKIQRTQQEDSAVYLCASSESGTGVMNTEAFFGQGTRLTVV.